The 29 T cell receptor beta chains presented below share a single source sample, sequenced in a study of human T cells and chemical hapten exposure. Using its own MiXCR run on the 5' RACE reads, TCRdb lists one record per CDR3 protein. The sample contains under 100,000 distinct CDR3 sequences, 15% to 20% of which appear only once. Extraction of total RNA was performed on unfractionated whole blood. Receptors originate from a female donor in good health.

This clonotype was picked up a small number of times. The V call is TRBV3-1, the J call TRBJ1-1; D gene ambiguous. Between the trimmed V and J ends, which lost 3 bases and 6 bases, there was a span of 11 bases. CDR3 size: 13 residues. In germline, CDR1 is LGHDT, CDR2 YNNKEL (reference sequence). CDR3 loop: CASSQGQISEAFF. For the CDR3, the DNA is TGTGCCAGCAGCCAGGGCCAAATCTCTGAAGCTTTCTTT.

A few counts support this clonotype. V and J are TRBV3-1 and TRBJ2-3, with D uncertain. Per germline, CDR1 LGHDT and CDR2 YNNKEL (reference sequence). The CDR3 totals 14 residues. The ends were cut back, 2 bases at V and 4 bases at J, with 10 bases in the middle. CDR3 loop: CASSQSLAPDTQYF. The DNA of the CDR3 is TGTGCCAGCAGCCAATCTTTAGCTCCAGATACGCAGTATTTT.

The chain joins TRBV6-2 or TRBV6-3 to TRBJ2-3; TRBD2 aligns across 9 bases. The CDR3 has 18 residues. V lost 0 bases to trimming and J lost 1 base; unmatched junction nucleotides: 8. Germline values: CDR1 MNHEY, CDR2 SVGEGT. CDR3 sequence reads: CASSYSILVAGGTDTQYF. The CDR3 coding sequence is TGTGCCAGCAGTTACTCGATCCTGGTAGCGGGGGGCACAGATACGCAGTATTTT.

This sequence joins TRBV20-1 and TRBJ1-1, with TRBD1 as a possible D gene (5 bases). Between the trimmed V and J ends, which lost 0 bases and 0 bases, there was a span of 11 bases. The germline gives CDR1 DFQATT, CDR2 SNEGSKA (reference sequence). The CDR3 is made up of 15 amino acids. The CDR3 spells CSARDAGTVNTEAFF. DNA for the CDR3: TGCAGTGCTAGAGATGCCGGGACGGTGAACACTGAAGCTTTCTTT.

This sequence joins TRBV7-2 and TRBJ2-3; TRBD1 matches 9 bases. The V segment lost 1 base and the J segment 5 bases; nucleotides outside the gene matches: 10. This CDR3 spans 17 amino acids. Germline CDR1 reads SGHTA; CDR2 reads FQGNSA. CDR3 in amino acids: CASSLDRSGQGIDTQYF. CDR3 bases: TGTGCCAGCAGCTTAGACAGGTCGGGACAGGGTATAGATACGCAGTATTTT.

The table lists this clonotype with a few counts. The chain carries TRBV28 and TRBJ1-2; no clear D. Germline CDR1 and CDR2: MDHEN and SYDVKM. Between the trimmed V and J ends, which lost 7 bases and 4 bases, there was a span of 28 bases. The CDR3 totals 18 residues. In nucleotides, the CDR3 is TGTGCCAGCACTTCCCCCGAGGGCAGGTTAAGAAAAAGCTATGGCTACACCTTC. It codes for CASTSPEGRLRKSYGYTF.

This clonotype was detected many times. The chain couples TRBV7-6 to TRBJ1-5, with no clear D. V lost 1 base and J 5 bases, leaving 6 bases between the germline ends. The germline V gene encodes CDR1 SGHVS and CDR2 FNYEAQ. CDR3 length equals 13 residues. Written as DNA, the CDR3 is TGTGCCAGCAGCTTAGGCCGCTATCAGCCCCAGCATTTT. It translates to CASSLGRYQPQHF.

This rearrangement joins TRBV7-6 to TRBJ2-5; TRBD1 aligns across 7 bases. Losses at the gene ends were 5 bases for V and 8 bases for J; bases not matched to a gene: 8. CDR3 length: 13 residues. In germline, CDR1 is SGHVS, CDR2 FNYEAQ. The CDR3 region is CASSRMDRTTQYF. For the CDR3, the DNA is TGTGCCAGCAGCCGGATGGACAGGACAACCCAGTACTTC. Together with reference TRBV7-6 and TRBJ2-5, the CDR3 gives the full variable domain: GAGVSQSPRYKVTKRGQDVALRCDPISGHVSLYWYRQALGQGPEFLTYFNYEAQQDKSGLPNDRFSAERPEGSISTLTIQRTEQRDSAMYRCASSRMDRTTQYFGPGTRLLVL.

This clonotype was observed a handful of times. The chain recombines TRBV29-1 with TRBJ1-1, with D uncertain. Germline V gene lookup returns CDR1 SQVTM and CDR2 ANQGSEA. Trimming cost V 4 bases and J 3 bases, with 12 bases left between them. The CDR3 spans 13 residues. The CDR3 protein is CSVVTDQDTEAFF. As DNA, the CDR3 is TGCAGCGTTGTGACTGACCAGGACACTGAAGCTTTCTTT.

CDR3 region: CSASGSPGRTWDEQFF. Written as DNA, the CDR3 is TGCAGTGCTAGCGGCAGCCCGGGGCGGACCTGGGATGAGCAGTTCTTC. The V gene is TRBV20-1, the J gene TRBJ2-1; D could derive from TRBD1 or TRBD2 (5 bases each). The CDR3 is made up of 16 amino acids. Germline CDR1 reads DFQATT; CDR2 reads SNEGSKA (reference sequence). V was clipped by 3 bases and J by 8 bases, with 23 bases between them.

V is TRBV20-1 and J is TRBJ1-2, with D unclear. The V gene's germline CDR1 is DFQATT and CDR2 SNEGSKA (reference sequence). Trimming left V 3 bases short and J 1 base short, with 6 bases between. The CDR3 length is 12 residues. The CDR3 loop is CSASWGNYGYTF. DNA of the CDR3: TGCAGTGCTAGTTGGGGTAACTATGGCTACACCTTC.

The J gene is TRBJ2-7, the V gene TRBV10-3; D perhaps matches TRBD1 (6 bases). This CDR3 is built from 15 residues. V was shortened by 2 bases and J by 2 bases, with 13 bases between the two germline ends. In germline, CDR1 is ENHRY, CDR2 SYGVKD. The CDR3 DNA is TGTGCCATCAGTGAGGCTAAAACAGGGACCTACGAGCAGTACTTC. Amino acids: CAISEAKTGTYEQYF.

The rearrangement joins TRBV24-1 to TRBJ2-1; D is unresolved. The germline V gene encodes CDR1 KGHDR and CDR2 SFDVKD. The CDR3 has 14 residues. V was pared by 7 bases and J by 0 bases, with 9 bases between. Written as DNA, the CDR3 is TGTGCCACCAGCTCTATTTACTCCTACAATGAGCAGTTCTTC. Its protein product is CATSSIYSYNEQFF.

This clonotype appeared a few times. The chain joins TRBV7-9 to TRBJ2-7; possibly TRBD1 for D (6 bases). CDR1 and CDR2 from the germline V gene are SEHNR and FQNEAQ (reference sequence). The CDR3 is made up of 17 amino acids. V dropped 4 bases and J dropped 2 bases, with 21 bases sitting between them. As DNA, the CDR3 is TGTGCCAGCAGCTCCCCGACCTGGGAGACAGGTACCTACGAGCAGTACTTC. Its protein is CASSSPTWETGTYEQYF.

The V and J genes are TRBV29-1 and TRBJ1-1; D is uncertain. Trimming removed 5 bases at V and 1 base at J, with 11 bases between. The CDR3 is made up of 13 amino acids. Germline lookup yields CDR1 SQVTM and CDR2 ANQGSEA. CDR3 bases: TGCAGCGTTTTAGGCCAGGAGAACACTGAAGCTTTCTTT. It specifies CSVLGQENTEAFF.

This clonotype was observed a handful of times. This chain uses TRBV20-1 with TRBJ1-5, with TRBD1 as a possible D gene (5 bases). This CDR3 comprises 17 residues. Trimming stripped 3 bases from V and 0 bases from J, with 18 bases between. Germline V CDR1 and CDR2: DFQATT, SNEGSKA (reference sequence). CDR3 DNA: TGCAGTGCTAGTCCCAGGGCGGATTCTTATAGCAATCAGCCCCAGCATTTT. Translating it yields CSASPRADSYSNQPQHF.

This clonotype was counted at least ten times. This chain joins TRBV12-3 or TRBV12-4 and TRBJ1-6; TRBD1 is a possible D gene (5 bases). CDR3 length: 15 residues. Between the trimmed V and J ends, which lost 5 bases and 7 bases, there was a span of 15 bases. This CDR3 is CASSPQGASNSPLHF. CDR3 in DNA: TGTGCCAGCAGTCCCCAGGGAGCCTCCAATTCACCCCTCCACTTT.

CDR3 sequence: CASSRDSFAEKLFF. CDR3 bases: TGTGCCAGCAGTCGGGACAGCTTCGCTGAAAAACTGTTTTTT. The genes are TRBV12-3 or TRBV12-4 and TRBJ1-4; TRBD1 aligns across 7 bases. V was pared by 5 bases and J by 7 bases, with 7 bases of the junction left unmatched. The CDR3 is 14 amino acids.

The chain employs TRBV12-3 or TRBV12-4 and TRBJ2-5; no clear D. The germline V and J ends were trimmed by 8 bases and 1 base, with 14 bases remaining between them. This CDR3 has 14 amino acids. This CDR3 is CASSTRATQETQYF. CDR3 coding DNA: TGTGCCAGCTCTACTCGGGCTACCCAAGAGACCCAGTACTTC.

This clonotype was observed a handful of times. The chain recombines TRBV6-2 or TRBV6-3 with TRBJ2-1; TRBD2 agrees at 7 bases. CDR1 and CDR2 from the germline V gene are MNHEY and SVGEGT. The CDR3 covers 16 residues. V shed 6 bases and J 7 bases; nucleotides not matched to a gene: 15. The CDR3 DNA sequence: TGTGCCAGCAGACACGGACTTCTAGCGGCGGGGAATGAGCAGTTCTTC. It codes for CASRHGLLAAGNEQFF.

The genes are TRBV12-3 or TRBV12-4 and TRBJ1-5; TRBD1 matches at 9 bases. The ends lost 7 bases at V and 5 bases at J; junction bases unmatched: 12. The CDR3 totals 16 residues. In DNA form, the CDR3 reads TGTGCCAGCAATGACAGGGGACAGGGATTGGATCAGCCCCAGCATTTT. It codes for CASNDRGQGLDQPQHF.

The chain joins TRBV12-5 to TRBJ1-2; a weak D match, TRBD1 (6 bases). V lost 3 bases and J lost 6, with 14 bases in between. There are 14 residues in the CDR3. Per the germline V gene, CDR1 is LGHNT and CDR2 is FRNRAP. The CDR3 loop is CASGLSGTRNGYTF. The CDR3 DNA reads as TGTGCTAGTGGTTTATCCGGGACACGGAATGGCTACACCTTC.

The genes are TRBV5-1 and TRBJ1-5, with a weak D call TRBD1 (5 bases). Trimming pared 0 bases from V and 2 bases from J, leaving 6 bases between. This CDR3 is 14 amino acids long. CDR1 is SGHRS and CDR2 is YFSETQ in the germline V gene. The CDR3 DNA is TGCGCCAGCAGCTTGGGACAGCGCAATCAGCCCCAGCATTTT. It yields the protein CASSLGQRNQPQHF.

In this sample, this clonotype turned up many times. In nucleotides, the CDR3 is TGCAGCGTTGGCGGACAGGGGGAGTACTACAATGAGCAGTTCTTC. This translates into CSVGGQGEYYNEQFF. The rearrangement uses TRBV29-1 and TRBJ2-1, with TRBD1 matching 10 bases. CDR3 length: 15 amino acids. Germline CDR1 reads SQVTM; CDR2 reads ANQGSEA. J lost 3 bases, V lost 4 bases, and 6 bases had no gene match.

The CDR3 is CASSQSGDRTEAFF. DNA of the CDR3: TGTGCCAGCTCACAATCGGGGGATAGAACTGAAGCTTTCTTT. V usage is TRBV18 and J usage is TRBJ1-1; TRBD1 might be the D (5 bases). Germline CDR1 reads KGHSH; CDR2 reads LQKENI. CDR3 length equals 14 residues. V was clipped by 4 bases and J by 5 bases, with 14 bases between them. The variable domain in full, completed from reference TRBV18 and TRBJ1-1, reads NAGVMQNPRHLVRRRGQEARLRCSPMKGHSHVYWYRQLPEEGLKFMVYLQKENIIDESGMPKERFSAEFPKEGPSILRIQQVVRGDSAAYFCASSQSGDRTEAFFGQGTRLTVV.

The V gene is TRBV10-3, the J gene TRBJ2-3, with D maybe TRBD2 (6 bases). The CDR3 is made up of 19 amino acids. Trimming removed 2 bases at V and 2 bases at J, with 23 bases between. CDR1 and CDR2 from the germline V gene are ENHRY and SYGVKD. CDR3 sequence reads: CAISEPMKGGEGITDTQYF. CDR3 DNA: TGTGCCATCAGTGAGCCTATGAAGGGAGGTGAAGGGATCACAGATACGCAGTATTTT.

The chain employs TRBV3-1 and TRBJ1-1; D possibly corresponds to TRBD1 (5 bases). CDR1 is LGHDT, CDR2 YNNKEL, per germline (reference sequence). CDR3 length: 14 residues. With 0 bases removed from V and 5 bases from J, the gap between germline ends came to 10 bases. The CDR3 protein is CASSQEGVSTEAFF. CDR3 nucleotides: TGTGCCAGCAGCCAAGAAGGGGTCTCGACTGAAGCTTTCTTT. The whole variable domain, remainder taken from reference TRBV3-1 and TRBJ1-1, is DTAVSQTPKYLVTQMGNDKSIKCEQNLGHDTMYWYKQDSKKFLKIMFSYNNKELIINETVPNRFSPKSPDKAHLNLHINSLELGDSAVYFCASSQEGVSTEAFFGQGTRLTVV.

The chain is built from TRBV11-2 and TRBJ2-3, with 12 bases fitting TRBD2. The CDR3 runs 16 residues. The V and J ends lost 5 bases and 5 bases, in that order; junction bases with no gene match: 8. CDR1 and CDR2 from the germline V gene are SGHAT and FQNNGV. The CDR3 loop is CASSPTTSGGEDTQYF. Here the CDR3 DNA reads TGTGCCAGCAGCCCCACGACTAGCGGGGGCGAAGATACGCAGTATTTT.

The V gene is TRBV7-7, the J gene TRBJ2-2; D is unresolved. In germline, CDR1 is SSHAT, CDR2 FNYEAQ (reference sequence). The CDR3 is 15 residues long. Trimming left V 7 bases short and J 0 bases short, with 12 bases between. CDR3 in amino acids: CASTYSNANTGELFF. CDR3 sequence (DNA): TGTGCCAGCACCTACTCTAACGCGAACACCGGGGAGCTGTTTTTT.